Sequencing of this T cell receptor (beta chain) was carried out in a study of T cell changes during pregnancy in multiple sclerosis. Repertoires were generated with immunoSEQ multiplex PCR, while TCRdb's copy carries only in-frame clones and drops some. Seen here are 9,000 to 15,000 clones, roughly 94% observed once, and the top ten hold about 0.29%. Germline assignment: CDR1 MNHEY and CDR2 SVGAGI. V was pared by 2 bases and J by 5 bases, with 15 bases between. The CDR3 runs to 15 residues. The rearrangement uses TRBV6-5 and TRBJ2-5, with D perhaps matching TRBD2 (7 bases). This sequence was found in a female donor with multiple sclerosis, enrolled in a pregnancy study. Specimen: CD4+ T cells from peripheral blood mononuclear cells, collected before pregnancy. The CDR3 loop reads CASSYGRGGRETQYF. CDR3 sequence (DNA): TGTGCCAGCAGTTACGGGAGGGGGGGAAGGGAGACCCAGTACTTC.